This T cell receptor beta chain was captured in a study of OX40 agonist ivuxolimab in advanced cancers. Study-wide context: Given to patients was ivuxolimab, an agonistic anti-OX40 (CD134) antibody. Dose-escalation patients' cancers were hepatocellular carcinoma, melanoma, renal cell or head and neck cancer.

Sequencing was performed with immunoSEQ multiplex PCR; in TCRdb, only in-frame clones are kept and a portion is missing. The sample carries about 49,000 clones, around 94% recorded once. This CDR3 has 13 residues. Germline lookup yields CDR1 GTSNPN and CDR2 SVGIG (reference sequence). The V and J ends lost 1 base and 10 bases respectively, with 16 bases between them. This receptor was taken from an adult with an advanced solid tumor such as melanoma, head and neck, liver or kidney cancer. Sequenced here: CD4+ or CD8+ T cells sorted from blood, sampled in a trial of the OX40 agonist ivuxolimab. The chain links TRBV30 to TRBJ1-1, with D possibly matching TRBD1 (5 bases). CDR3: CAWSERDRFGAFF. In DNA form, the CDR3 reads TGTGCCTGGAGTGAAAGGGACCGTTTTGGAGCTTTCTTT.